Listed below are T cell receptor beta chains from one sample, sequenced in a study of blood T cell repertoires in COVID-19. This table comes from immunoSEQ multiplex PCR, and its TCRdb copy is limited to in-frame clones, with some not included. The sample has about 210,000 clones, 85% seen once; the top ten hold around 5.5%. The sequenced sample was peripheral blood. The receptors were sampled from a man aged 45 to 65 with COVID-19, enrolled during active disease. The CDR3 runs from the conserved cysteine through the conserved F or W. A D gene is named only where the DNA matches it firmly. Some rows have no size entry. The others give once, few or many, or a class for an expanded clone.

abundance	d_gene	v_gene	len	j_gene	CDR3nt	CDR3aa
many	TRBD1	TRBV3-1/TRBV3-2	16	TRBJ1-6	TGTGCCAGCAGCCAAGGGACAGGAGCTAATAATTCACCCCTCCACTTT	CASSQGTGANNSPLHF
few	NA	TRBV5-1	14	TRBJ1-6	TGCGCCAGCAGCTTGACTGAATCTAATTCACCCCTCCACTTT	CASSLTESNSPLHF
NA	TRBD2	TRBV7-9	17	TRBJ2-7	TGTGCCAGCAGCCCGCGATTTAGCGGGGGCAATCCCTACGAGCAGTACTTC	CASSPRFSGGNPYEQYF
NA	NA	TRBV4-3	17	TRBJ2-4	TGCGCCAGCAGCCAAGATTTGGGGGCGAGTGTCAAAAACATTCAGTACTTC	CASSQDLGASVKNIQYF
NA	NA	TRBV5-5	13	TRBJ2-1	TGTGCCAGCAGCTTGAACCAGGGCTATGAGCAGTTCTTC	CASSLNQGYEQFF
NA	TRBD2	TRBV5-6	16	TRBJ2-3	TGTGCCAGCAGCCCCCTCGGGGCGGGGGGGCGGGATACGCAGTATTTT	CASSPLGAGGRDTQYF
NA	TRBD1	TRBV3-1/TRBV3-2	14	TRBJ1-2	TGTGCCAGCAGACTACAGGGGGCTAACTATGGCTACACCTTC	CASRLQGANYGYTF
few	TRBD1	TRBV28	15	TRBJ1-5	TGTGCCAGCAGGACCCGACAGGGCCCCACGGAGCCCCAGCATTTT	CASRTRQGPTEPQHF
NA	TRBD1	TRBV5-1	15	TRBJ2-4	TGCGCCAGCAGCCCAAGGACAGGGGTTGAAAACATTCAGTACTTC	CASSPRTGVENIQYF
NA	NA	TRBV7-9	13	TRBJ1-5	TGTGCCAGCAGCTTGGACGGGGTAGGGCCCCAGCATTTT	CASSLDGVGPQHF
NA	TRBD1	TRBV7-2	19	TRBJ2-6	TGTGCCAGCAGCTCACCTAGACCTCTGACAGGGGTGGGGGCCAACGTCCTGACTTTC	CASSSPRPLTGVGANVLTF
few	NA	TRBV7-9	14	TRBJ1-4	TGTGCCAGCAGCGGCGCAGGGGATCGAGAAAAACTGTTTTTT	CASSGAGDREKLFF
NA	TRBD2	TRBV4-1	16	TRBJ2-1	TGCGCCAGCAGCTATCCAGCGGGGTTCTCGCACAATGAGCAGTTCTTC	CASSYPAGFSHNEQFF
once	NA	TRBV28	16	TRBJ2-1	TGTGCCAGCAGTGACCTAAGAGGGCCCAAGAGAAATGAGCAGTTCTTC	CASSDLRGPKRNEQFF
NA	TRBD1	TRBV9	14	TRBJ1-3	TGTGCCAGCAGGTCCGGGACAGGGTTAGACACCATATATTTT	CASRSGTGLDTIYF
NA	TRBD1	TRBV27	14	TRBJ1-5	TGTGCCAGCAGTTTCGGACAGGGGGGACAGCCCCAGCATTTT	CASSFGQGGQPQHF
NA	TRBD1	TRBV5-1	14	TRBJ2-7	TGCGCCAGCAGCGGTGGACAGGGGACCTACGAGCAGTACTTC	CASSGGQGTYEQYF
NA	TRBD2	TRBV7-3	14	TRBJ2-2	TGTGCCAGCAGGACTAGCGGATACACCGGGGAGCTGTTTTTT	CASRTSGYTGELFF
NA	NA	TRBV15	16	TRBJ2-1	TGTGCCACCAGCAGAGACAGGGGCACCTCCTACAATGAGCAGTTCTTC	CATSRDRGTSYNEQFF
NA	NA	TRBV7-9	15	TRBJ1-1	TGTGCCAGCAGCCCTTACCGGGATTTGAACACTGAAGCTTTCTTT	CASSPYRDLNTEAFF
NA	NA	TRBV13	15	TRBJ1-6	TGTGCCAGCAGCTTATCAGGCAGGTCGAATTCACCCCTCCACTTT	CASSLSGRSNSPLHF
NA	NA	TRBV27	15	TRBJ1-6	TGTGCCAGCAGTTTTGGTACCAGGGGAGATTCACCCCTCCACTTT	CASSFGTRGDSPLHF
once	TRBD1	TRBV2	15	TRBJ1-2	TGTGCCAGCAGTGAAGGACAGGGAACTAACTATGGCTACACCTTC	CASSEGQGTNYGYTF
NA	NA	TRBV7-9	14	TRBJ1-6	TGTGCCAGCAGCTTCCAGGGGTTAAATTCACCCCTCCACTTT	CASSFQGLNSPLHF
few	NA	TRBV4-2	17	TRBJ1-4	TGTGCCAGCAGCCAAGGGCCCGCGGGGGTGCCTAATGAAAAACTGTTTTTT	CASSQGPAGVPNEKLFF
NA	NA	TRBV7-3	16	TRBJ2-6	TGTGCCAGCAGCTTAAGCGGTGCCTCGGGGGCCAACGTCCTGACTTTC	CASSLSGASGANVLTF
NA	NA	TRBV9	14	TRBJ1-3	TGTGCCAGCAGCATTCAGGGTTCTGGAAACACCATATATTTT	CASSIQGSGNTIYF